This T cell receptor (beta chain) was sequenced in a study of healthy donors' naive CD4 and CD8 T cells. Study results and caveats: Negatively charged CDR3s marked CD8+ lineage; positively charged CDR3s marked CD4+ lineage. Naive CD4+ and CD8+ cells reportedly differed in usage of most V and J genes.

Starting from about 470 ng of total RNA, TCR libraries were made with linear amplification. TCRdb recomputed calls from the reads with MiXCR, one row per CDR3 protein. The table includes some 190,000 distinct CDR3 sequences, over 60% detected once. Turning to this clonotype: Its specificity is not known.

Between the trimmed V and J ends, which lost 3 bases and 4 bases, there was a span of 15 bases. This CDR3 is built from 14 residues. The germline CDR1 and CDR2 sequences are SQVTM and ANQGSEA. CD4+CD8-CD45RO-CD45RA+ cells were naive CD4+; CD8+CD4-CD45RA+CD27bright cells were naive CD8+. Sequenced input: naive CD4+ and CD8+ T cells sorted from blood, pooled from several donors. The sequence was collected from a pool of human donors in good health; the sample pools cells from several healthy donors. The chain uses TRBV29-1 and TRBJ2-5; D possibly uses TRBD1 or TRBD2 (6 bases each). The CDR3 DNA reads as TGCAGCGTTGACCCTGACAGGAGGGCAGAGACCCAGTACTTC. Translating gives CSVDPDRRAETQYF. Drawing the rest from reference TRBV29-1 and TRBJ2-5, the complete variable domain is SAVISQKPSRDICQRGTSLTIQCQVDSQVTMMFWYRQQPGQSLTLIATANQGSEATYESGFVIDKFPISRPNLTFSTLTVSNMSPEDSSIYLCSVDPDRRAETQYFGPGTRLLVL.